This T cell receptor (beta chain) appears in the sequencing data of a study of response to subunit inactivated influenza vaccine. In the case of this clonotype: Its target is unknown.

TCRdb reprocessed the RT-PCR reads with MiXCR, giving one entry per CDR3 protein. The sample carries hundreds of thousands of distinct CDR3 sequences, approximately 15% recorded once. The CDR3 consists of 15 residues. Germline CDR1 is DFQATT and CDR2 is SNEGSKA (reference sequence). The V segment lost 5 bases and the J segment 6 bases; nucleotides outside the gene matches: 12. The study's findings and limits: Authors suggested that a seasonal influenza vaccination recruits few new T cells each time.

The rearrangement links TRBV20-1 to TRBJ2-2, with 7 positions matching TRBD1. The specimen was PBMCs from blood, collected 14 days before vaccination. This sequence was found in a man aged 50 to 59 who received an inactivated influenza vaccine. CDR3 DNA: TGCAGTGCTGCAGGGGGACCGAAACGGTCCGGGGAGCTGTTTTTT. Amino acids: CSAAGGPKRSGELFF.